These 2 T cell receptor beta chains originate from one sample sequenced in a study of monozygotic twins with inflammatory bowel disease. Using the 5' RACE reads, TCRdb records one entry per CDR3 protein without DNA. Recorded for this sample: roughly 170,000 distinct CDR3 sequences. Sequenced: blood. The origin of the receptors is a human donor with ulcerative colitis or Crohn's disease, or a healthy co-twin of an affected twin (not recorded which).

Here the CDR3 reads CASSLGEWDPYNEQFF. This chain joins TRBV7-6 and TRBJ2-1; TCRdb's D call of TRBD2 is untestable without DNA. Germline V CDR1 and CDR2: SGHVS, FNYEAQ. The CDR3 runs to 16 residues. Supplemented by reference TRBV7-6 and TRBJ2-1, the full variable domain reads GAGVSQSPRYKVTKRGQDVALRCDPISGHVSLYWYRQALGQGPEFLTYFNYEAQQDKSGLPNDRFSAERPEGSISTLTIQRTEQRDSAMYRCASSLGEWDPYNEQFFGPGTRLTVL.

The chain employs TRBV5-1 and TRBJ2-1; the TCRdb D gene call, TRBD2, has no DNA to confirm it. CDR1 is SGHRS and CDR2 is YFSETQ in the germline V gene. CDR3 length equals 13 residues. The CDR3: CASSMSGPNEQFF.